These 15 T cell receptor beta chains originate from one sample sequenced in a study of cytomegalovirus exposure and HLA in healthy donors. The PCR was carried out with 60 Vbeta primers and 13 Jbeta primers. Here immunoSEQ multiplex PCR was the method, and the copy in TCRdb shows in-frame clones only, minus some. The sample has approximately 210,000 clones, approximately 86% seen once. The material sequenced was PBMCs. Source of these receptors: a woman between 18 and 29 years old in good health and CMV-seronegative.

This clone was found once. The rearrangement uses TRBV30 and TRBJ2-7, with 9 bases fitting TRBD1. The CDR3 extends over 14 amino acids. The germline V gene has CDR1 GTSNPN and CDR2 SVGIG (reference sequence). V shed 2 bases, J shed 6 bases, and the junction held 8 bases outside the gene matches. CDR3 in amino acids: CAWSSGTGTSEQYF. Here the CDR3 DNA reads TGTGCCTGGAGTTCCGGGACAGGGACTTCCGAGCAGTACTTC.

This chain links TRBV7-9 with TRBJ2-1, with D tentatively TRBD1 (5 bases). The CDR3 consists of 15 residues. Trimming pared 1 base from V and 7 bases from J, leaving 14 bases between. Germline values: CDR1 SEHNR, CDR2 FQNEAQ (reference sequence). The CDR3 loop is CASSLVGAGINEQFF. The CDR3 DNA reads TGTGCCAGCAGCTTAGTAGGGGCTGGAATAAATGAGCAGTTCTTC.

V is TRBV5-1 and J is TRBJ2-7; 8 positions match TRBD1. The V gene end was trimmed by 2 bases and the J gene end by 11 bases; junction bases not matched to a gene: 9. Per the germline V gene, CDR1 is SGHRS and CDR2 is YFSETQ. CDR3 size: 13 residues. Here the CDR3 reads CASSLGQGRDEYF. In DNA form, the CDR3 reads TGCGCCAGCAGCTTAGGACAGGGCAGGGACGAGTACTTC.

The V gene is TRBV30, the J gene TRBJ2-7, with 9 bases that match TRBD2. V shed 3 bases and J 4 bases; nucleotides not matched to a gene: 4. CDR1 and CDR2 from the germline V gene are GTSNPN and SVGIG (reference sequence). CDR3 length equals 13 residues. The CDR3 reads CAWRGLAGYEQYF. The CDR3 nucleotides are TGTGCCTGGAGGGGCCTAGCGGGATACGAGCAGTACTTC.

The V gene is TRBV7-9, the J gene TRBJ2-7, with a weak D call TRBD1 (5 bases). Germline CDR1 reads SEHNR; CDR2 reads FQNEAQ (reference sequence). CDR3 length: 14 residues. V lost 2 bases to trimming and J lost 5 bases, with 13 bases between them. The CDR3 sequence: CASSLSQGLNEQYF. The CDR3 DNA reads TGTGCCAGCAGCTTAAGCCAGGGCCTCAACGAGCAGTACTTC.

The chain has TRBV18 and TRBJ2-5, with D possibly being TRBD1 (5 bases). The CDR3 loop spans 15 amino acids. Trimming removed 1 base at V and 6 bases at J, with 15 bases between. Germline V gene lookup returns CDR1 KGHSH and CDR2 LQKENI. DNA of the CDR3: TGTGCCAGCTCACCACAGGCTCAGGGTTGGAAGACCCAGTACTTC. Its protein is CASSPQAQGWKTQYF.

The DNA for the CDR3 is TGCGCCAGCAGACCGCGACAGGGGAACACTGAAGCTTTCTTT. Translating gives CASRPRQGNTEAFF. The V gene is TRBV4-1, the J gene TRBJ1-1; TRBD1 aligns across 7 bases. Unmatched junction bases numbered 5, after V lost 6 bases and J lost 1 base. Looked up from germline, CDR1 is MGHRA and CDR2 is YSYEKL. The CDR3 runs to 14 residues.

This CDR3 is CASSLFLPNALGTPTNTEAFF. CDR3 DNA: TGTGCCAGCAGTTTATTTTTGCCAAACGCTCTCGGGACACCAACTAACACTGAAGCTTTCTTT. The genes are TRBV27 and TRBJ1-1, with a weak D call TRBD1 (6 bases). The CDR3 has 21 residues. CDR1 is MNHEY, CDR2 SMNVEV, per germline (reference sequence). The V end was cut by 1 base, the J end by 2 bases, with 29 bases between.

The chain has TRBV2 and TRBJ2-5; possible D gene TRBD1, 5 bases. The V gene's germline CDR1 is SNHLY and CDR2 FYNNEI. With 4 bases removed from V and 1 base from J, the gap between germline ends came to 10 bases. This CDR3 is built from 14 residues. CDR3 nucleotides: TGTGCCAGCAGTGGAAGGCAGGGCCAAGAGACCCAGTACTTC. Translating gives CASSGRQGQETQYF.

J is TRBJ2-3 and V is TRBV27; the match to TRBD2 covers 7 bases. CDR1 and CDR2 (germline): MNHEY, SMNVEV (reference sequence). Germline trimming cut 6 bases from V and 6 bases from J; bases unmatched to any gene: 9. CDR3 length: 14 amino acids. DNA of the CDR3: TGTGCCAGCAGACCTCGGGGGGTTGGGGATACGCAGTATTTT. This encodes CASRPRGVGDTQYF.

The chain has TRBV4-2 and TRBJ2-3; D is undetermined. The length of the CDR3 is 14 residues. From germline, CDR1 is LGHNA and CDR2 YNFKEQ. V lost 1 base and J 2 bases, leaving 7 bases between the germline ends. The CDR3 loop is CASSQVAATDTQYF. CDR3 bases: TGTGCCAGCAGCCAAGTGGCCGCCACAGATACGCAGTATTTT.

This sequence joins TRBV27 and TRBJ2-5; 9 positions agree with TRBD1. The CDR3 totals 13 residues. V was clipped by 6 bases and J by 4 bases; unmatched bases: 3. Germline lookup yields CDR1 MNHEY and CDR2 SMNVEV (reference sequence). The CDR3 DNA reads TGTGCCAGCAGACAGGGGGCGGGAGAGACCCAGTACTTC. This sequence encodes CASRQGAGETQYF.

V and J are TRBV18 and TRBJ2-3, with TRBD1 as a possible D gene (6 bases). Per germline, CDR1 KGHSH and CDR2 LQKENI. The CDR3 spans 14 residues. The germline V and J ends were trimmed by 3 bases and 2 bases, with 9 bases remaining between them. CDR3 amino acids: CASSPQGSTDTQYF. The CDR3, as DNA: TGTGCCAGCTCACCGCAGGGGTCCACAGATACGCAGTATTTT.

The chain carries TRBV9 and TRBJ2-3; 10 nucleotides agree with TRBD2. This CDR3 has 16 amino acids. Trimming cost V 4 bases and J 3 bases; bases outside gene matches: 8. Germline CDR1 and CDR2: SGDLS and YYNGEE. This CDR3 reads CASSPLAGVSTDTQYF. In DNA, the CDR3 is TGTGCCAGCAGCCCCCTAGCGGGAGTGTCGACAGATACGCAGTATTTT.

This clone was found once. The V gene is TRBV11-2, the J gene TRBJ2-3; 13 bases are shared with TRBD2. Germline CDR1 is SGHAT and CDR2 is FQNNGV. Trimming at V came to 5 bases and at J to 3 bases, leaving 8 bases not matched to a gene. CDR3 length: 17 amino acids. CDR3 residues: CASSEWGLAGRTDTQYF. The CDR3 nucleotides are TGTGCCAGCAGCGAGTGGGGACTAGCGGGAAGAACAGATACGCAGTATTTT.